The sequence of this TCR beta chain was determined in a study of vaccination effects on CD4 cells after COVID-19. About this clone: Its target is not known.

Antigen-specific CD4+ T cells were expanded (with viral peptide pools) by the ViraFEST assay ahead of sequencing. Subsequent to less than eleven days of culture, CD4+ T cells were isolated. Two doses of either BNT162b2 or mRNA-1273 were given to each participant. Nucleocapsid antibody tests were negative, and the vaccine recipients had no prior SARS-CoV-2 infection. V was shortened by 5 bases and J by 4 bases, with 15 bases between the two germline ends. Germline CDR1 reads LNHDA; CDR2 reads SQIVND (reference sequence). CDR3 size: 16 residues. Generated by immunoSEQ multiplex PCR, the TCRdb table keeps only in-frame clones and is missing some. Of about 72,000 clones listed, approximately 80% are singletons.

The origin of this receptor is a human donor who received a COVID-19 vaccine. The chain carries TRBV19 and TRBJ2-6; maybe TRBD2 (7 bases). This material consisted of CD4+ T cells from PBMCs cultured with HCoV-229E spike peptides, taken after COVID-19 vaccination. The CDR3 sequence: CASSLGGGLGANVLTF. The CDR3 DNA sequence: TGTGCCAGTAGTCTAGGGGGGGGGTTAGGGGCCAACGTCCTGACTTTC.